This TCR beta chain was captured in a study of T cell responses to AZD1222 COVID-19 vaccine. In the case of this clone: The target antigen is unknown.

Data came from immunoSEQ multiplex PCR; TCRdb stores just in-frame clones and leaves some out. The sample includes 130,000 to 150,000 clones, around 90% of them seen just once. The CDR3 runs to 12 residues. V lost 0 bases to trimming and J lost 7 bases, with 9 bases between them. In germline, CDR1 is GTSNPN, CDR2 SVGIG (reference sequence). Findings and caveats of the study: Seropositive at baseline were only five or six AZD1222 recipients. Reports indicate that nearly half of spike-specific TCRs are directed at unmutated variant regions. Spike-specific TCR breadth and depth were elevated following two AZD1222 doses. There were mostly white British donors and more females than males, and clonal diversity was possibly underestimated.

The V call is TRBV30, the J call TRBJ2-5; D is uncertain. This clonotype originated in an adult in good health. The specimen was peripheral blood, collected on day 0 of AZD1222 vaccination. The CDR3 DNA reads as TGTGCCTGGAGTGTACTAAGAAGGACCCAGTACTTC. Protein: CAWSVLRRTQYF.